Listed here is a single T cell receptor (beta chain). The CDR3 is made up of 14 amino acids. Unmatched junction bases numbered 6, after V lost 4 bases and J lost 5 bases. CDR1 is MNHEY and CDR2 is SMNVEV in the germline V gene (reference sequence). These data come from a study of cytomegalovirus exposure and HLA in healthy donors. Researchers ran the PCR with 60 Vbeta and 13 Jbeta primers. Clones were sequenced by immunoSEQ multiplex PCR, and TCRdb holds only the in-frame ones, with some missing. The sample has about 100,000 clones, roughly 78% seen once; the top ten hold approximately 3%. The V and J genes are TRBV27 and TRBJ2-7, with 9 bases identical to TRBD1. The sample comprised PBMCs. The sequence derives from a woman between 40 and 50 years old in good health and CMV-seronegative. The CDR3 here is CASSWDRVTDEQYF. CDR3 bases: TGTGCCAGCAGTTGGGACAGGGTTACTGACGAGCAGTACTTC.